The 18 T cell receptor beta chains given below trace back to one sample, sequenced in a study of shared clonotypes between healthy human individuals. Naive CD8 isolation took CD45RO-negative cells positively selected for CCR7 and excluded terminally differentiated effector memory CD45RA+ cells. Clones were read by immunoSEQ multiplex PCR, and TCRdb kept only the in-frame ones, dropping some. The sample shows about 2.1 million clones, around 93% of them seen only once. Sequenced material: naive CD8+ T cells from PBMCs. The receptor set was obtained from a man between 18 and 35 years old in good health. Some clones in this sample may be carry-over from other donors' samples.

DNA for the CDR3: TGCAGCGTAGGACCCGGCGTAACCTTC. It translates to CSVGPGVTF. This rearrangement joins TRBV29-1 to TRBJ1-2; no clear D gene. CDR3 length: 9 residues. Trimming took 6 bases from V and 14 from J, leaving 13 bases between them. Germline V gives CDR1 SQVTM, CDR2 ANQGSEA.

V gene TRBV6-1 combines with J gene TRBJ1-1; TRBD1 is a possible D gene (6 bases). CDR1 is MNHNS and CDR2 is SASEGT in the germline V gene. The CDR3 length is 12 residues. The germline V and J ends were trimmed by 11 bases and 7 bases, with 17 bases remaining between them. The CDR3 nucleotides are TGTGCCTCGTGGGCAGGGGCAAGTGAAGCTTTCTTT. It yields the protein CASWAGASEAFF.

The V gene is TRBV27, the J gene TRBJ2-1; a weak D match, TRBD2 (6 bases). Germline V gene lookup returns CDR1 MNHEY and CDR2 SMNVEV (reference sequence). The CDR3 has 13 amino acids. V was pared by 6 bases and J by 6 bases, with 12 bases between. CDR3 nucleotide sequence: TGTGCCAGCAGCTCCATCGGGGGCAATGAGCAGTTCTTC. Translating gives CASSSIGGNEQFF.

The J gene is TRBJ1-2, the V gene TRBV6-5; D perhaps matches TRBD1 (6 bases). Germline V gene sequence: CDR1 MNHEY, CDR2 SVGAGI. There are 16 residues in the CDR3. Trimming removed 0 bases at V and 4 bases at J, with 15 bases between. CDR3 bases: TGTGCCAGCAGTTACTCCATAGGACAGAGGACCTATGGCTACACCTTC. Translated, it gives CASSYSIGQRTYGYTF.

The rearrangement joins TRBV19 to TRBJ1-2; 8 bases agree with TRBD1. The trim removed 10 bases at V and 4 bases at J, leaving 8 bases unmatched. The length of the CDR3 is 13 residues. Germline CDR1 is LNHDA and CDR2 is SQIVND (reference sequence). In nucleotides, the CDR3 is TGTGCCACCCAGGGGGCAGGGCCCTATGGCTACACCTTC. Residues: CATQGAGPYGYTF.

The chain couples TRBV5-8 to TRBJ1-2; possible D gene TRBD1, 6 bases. V lost 4 bases to trimming and J lost 8 bases, with 18 bases between them. The CDR3 consists of 14 residues. CDR1 and CDR2 (germline): SGHTS, YDEGEE. The CDR3 is CASSPGATRGGYTF. The CDR3 DNA sequence: TGTGCCAGCAGCCCCGGGGCGACGAGGGGGGGCTACACCTTC.

The CDR3 loop is CASSPPRIDRLNTIYF. CDR3 coding DNA: TGTGCCAGCAGCCCCCCCAGGATTGATCGTTTAAACACCATATATTTT. This chain connects TRBV7-9 to TRBJ1-3, with no clear D. Germline loops: CDR1 SEHNR, CDR2 FQNEAQ (reference sequence). The CDR3 runs 16 residues. V gave up 5 bases and J gave up 6 bases, with 20 bases separating them. Complete variable domain (other parts from reference TRBV7-9 and TRBJ1-3): DTGVSQNPRHKITKRGQNVTFRCDPISEHNRLYWYRQTLGQGPEFLTYFQNEAQLEKSRLLSDRFSAERPKGSFSTLEIQRTEQGDSAMYLCASSPPRIDRLNTIYFGEGSWLTVV.

This clone was seen a single time. The CDR3 loop reads CASSLGAQEQFF. The DNA for the CDR3 is TGTGCCAGCAGCTTAGGGGCCCAGGAGCAGTTCTTC. The rearrangement joins TRBV7-9 to TRBJ2-1; no clear D. The CDR3 loop spans 12 amino acids. With 1 base removed from V and 10 bases from J, the gap between germline ends came to 8 bases. Germline CDR1 SEHNR, CDR2 FQNEAQ (reference sequence).

The V gene is TRBV4-3, the J gene TRBJ2-5; unclear D gene. This CDR3 spans 13 amino acids. V was cut by 1 base and J by 1 base, with 4 bases left in between. In germline, CDR1 is LGHNA, CDR2 YSLEER. The CDR3 protein is CASSQGVQETQYF. The CDR3 coding sequence is TGCGCCAGCAGCCAAGGAGTCCAAGAGACCCAGTACTTC.

Turning to this clone: Other DNA sequences in the same sample also yield this CDR3. The rearrangement links TRBV6-1 to TRBJ2-7, with D possibly being TRBD2 (5 bases). Germline V gene sequence: CDR1 MNHNS, CDR2 SASEGT. V gave up 0 bases and J gave up 6 bases, with 9 bases separating them. This CDR3 has 13 amino acids. For the CDR3, the DNA is TGTGCCAGCAGTGAAGCGCGAGGGAGCGAGCAGTACTTC. Protein product: CASSEARGSEQYF.

The chain employs TRBV9 and TRBJ1-5, with a possible D match to TRBD1 (6 bases). Germline V lookup: CDR1 SGDLS, CDR2 YYNGEE. Between the trimmed V and J ends, which lost 4 bases and 2 bases, there was a span of 10 bases. The CDR3 contains 14 residues. CDR3 DNA sequence: TGTGCCAGCAGCCCACAGGGAGGCAATCAGCCCCAGCATTTT. This gives the protein CASSPQGGNQPQHF.

The rearrangement joins TRBV9 to TRBJ2-1, with D maybe TRBD2 (6 bases). V was trimmed by 5 bases and J by 5 bases, leaving 17 bases between them. Per the germline V gene, CDR1 is SGDLS and CDR2 is YYNGEE. The CDR3 runs to 15 residues. CDR3 sequence (DNA): TGTGCCAGCAGAGGTCGGGAGCCGACGGACAATGAGCAGTTCTTC. Residues: CASRGREPTDNEQFF.

The chain joins TRBV6-5 to TRBJ1-1; D is ambiguous. The V end lost 4 bases, the J end lost 0 bases, and 15 bases lay between the germline ends. CDR1 and CDR2 from the germline V gene are MNHEY and SVGAGI. The CDR3 is 16 residues long. The CDR3 reads CASSSVGNTMNTEAFF. CDR3 coding DNA: TGTGCCAGCAGTTCGGTTGGGAACACCATGAACACTGAAGCTTTCTTT.

This sequence joins TRBV5-5 and TRBJ1-1; no definite D call. The CDR3 has 17 amino acids. V lost 1 base to trimming and J lost 7 bases, with 23 bases between them. Looked up from germline, CDR1 is SGHKS and CDR2 is YYEKEE (reference sequence). The CDR3 reads CASSLRFRPGGAIEAFF. The CDR3 DNA follows: TGTGCCAGCAGCTTGAGGTTTCGGCCAGGCGGCGCCATTGAAGCTTTCTTT.

V gene TRBV30 combines with J gene TRBJ2-1, with D tentatively TRBD1 (6 bases). Per germline, CDR1 GTSNPN and CDR2 SVGIG (reference sequence). The germline V and J ends were trimmed by 2 bases and 0 bases, with 8 bases remaining between them. CDR3 length equals 14 residues. CDR3 sequence reads: CAWSRGSSYNEQFF. The CDR3 DNA reads as TGTGCCTGGAGTAGGGGGAGCTCCTACAATGAGCAGTTCTTC.

The chain links TRBV7-3 to TRBJ2-3; TRBD2 agrees at 11 bases. The V and J ends lost 5 bases and 5 bases, in that order; junction bases with no gene match: 6. Germline values: CDR1 SGHTA, CDR2 FQGTGA. CDR3 length equals 15 residues. CDR3 bases: TGTGCCAGCAGCCCTAAACTAGCGGGAGAAGATACGCAGTATTTT. It translates to CASSPKLAGEDTQYF.

The rearrangement links TRBV19 to TRBJ1-3; a weak D match, TRBD1 (5 bases). Looked up from germline, CDR1 is LNHDA and CDR2 is SQIVND (reference sequence). The CDR3 consists of 14 residues. The V end was cut by 5 bases, the J end by 4 bases, with 12 bases between. CDR3 nucleotide sequence: TGTGCCAGTAGTGACCCCAGGGACGGAAACACCATATATTTT. Its translation is CASSDPRDGNTIYF.

The chain combines TRBV19 with TRBJ2-7, with a weak D call TRBD2 (7 bases). The CDR3 length is 14 residues. Per germline, CDR1 LNHDA and CDR2 SQIVND (reference sequence). The V end lost 7 bases, the J end lost 4 bases, and 17 bases lay between the germline ends. The CDR3 here is CASTPRGALYEQYF. The CDR3 DNA follows: TGTGCCAGTACCCCCCGGGGGGCACTTTACGAGCAGTACTTC.